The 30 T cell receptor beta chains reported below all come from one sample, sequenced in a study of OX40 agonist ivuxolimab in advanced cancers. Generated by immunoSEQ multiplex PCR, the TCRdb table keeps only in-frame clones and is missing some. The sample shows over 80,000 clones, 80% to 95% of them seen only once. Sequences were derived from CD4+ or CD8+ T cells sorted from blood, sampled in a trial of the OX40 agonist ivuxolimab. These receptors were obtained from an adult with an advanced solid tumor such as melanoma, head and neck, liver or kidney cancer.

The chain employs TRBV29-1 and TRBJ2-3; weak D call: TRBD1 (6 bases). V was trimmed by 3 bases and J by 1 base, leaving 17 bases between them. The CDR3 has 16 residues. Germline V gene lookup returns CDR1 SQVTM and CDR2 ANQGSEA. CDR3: CSVELGQNQRTDTQYF. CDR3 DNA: TGCAGCGTTGAGCTAGGACAGAACCAACGCACAGATACGCAGTATTTT.

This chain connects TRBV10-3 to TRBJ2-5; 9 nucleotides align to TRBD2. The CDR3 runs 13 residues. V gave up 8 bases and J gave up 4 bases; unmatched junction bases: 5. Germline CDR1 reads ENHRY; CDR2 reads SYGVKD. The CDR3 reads CAIAGGTRETQYF. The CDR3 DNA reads TGTGCCATCGCGGGAGGGACACGAGAGACCCAGTACTTC.

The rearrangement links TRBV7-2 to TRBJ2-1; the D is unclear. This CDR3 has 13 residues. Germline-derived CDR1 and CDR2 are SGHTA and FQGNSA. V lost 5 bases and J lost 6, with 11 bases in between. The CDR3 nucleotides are TGTGCCAGCAGCCCCAGACTTGCCAATGAGCAGTTCTTC. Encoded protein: CASSPRLANEQFF.

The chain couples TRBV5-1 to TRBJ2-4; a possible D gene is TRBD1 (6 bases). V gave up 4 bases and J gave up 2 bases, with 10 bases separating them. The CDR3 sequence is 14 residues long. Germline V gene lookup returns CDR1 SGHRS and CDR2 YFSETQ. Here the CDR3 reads CASSTGQTKNIQYF. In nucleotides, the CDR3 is TGCGCCAGCAGCACCGGACAGACCAAAAACATTCAGTACTTC.

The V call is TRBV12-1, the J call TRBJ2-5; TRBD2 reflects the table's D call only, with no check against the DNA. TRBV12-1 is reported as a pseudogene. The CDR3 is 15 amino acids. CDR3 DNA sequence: TGTGCCAGCAGCTTTCCGAGACTAGCGGAAGAGACCCAGTACTTC. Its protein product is CASSFPRLAEETQYF.

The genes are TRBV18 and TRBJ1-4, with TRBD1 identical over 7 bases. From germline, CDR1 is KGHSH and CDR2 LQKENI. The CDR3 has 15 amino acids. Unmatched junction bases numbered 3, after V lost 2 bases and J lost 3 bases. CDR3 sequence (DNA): TGTGCCAGCTCACCAGGGACAGCGGCTAATGAAAAACTGTTTTTT. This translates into CASSPGTAANEKLFF.

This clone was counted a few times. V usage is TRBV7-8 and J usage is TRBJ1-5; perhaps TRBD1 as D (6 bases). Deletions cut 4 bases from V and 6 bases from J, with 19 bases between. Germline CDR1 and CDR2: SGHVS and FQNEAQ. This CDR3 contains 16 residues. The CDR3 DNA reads TGTGCCAGCAGCTCCATACGGACAGAGGTGGCTCAGCCCCAGCATTTT. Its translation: CASSSIRTEVAQPQHF.

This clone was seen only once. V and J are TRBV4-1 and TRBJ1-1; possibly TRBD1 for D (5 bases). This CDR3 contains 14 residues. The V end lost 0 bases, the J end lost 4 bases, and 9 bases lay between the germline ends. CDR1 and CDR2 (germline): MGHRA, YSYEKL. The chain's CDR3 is CASSQEPGGTEAFF. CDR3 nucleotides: TGCGCCAGCAGCCAAGAACCTGGGGGCACTGAAGCTTTCTTT.

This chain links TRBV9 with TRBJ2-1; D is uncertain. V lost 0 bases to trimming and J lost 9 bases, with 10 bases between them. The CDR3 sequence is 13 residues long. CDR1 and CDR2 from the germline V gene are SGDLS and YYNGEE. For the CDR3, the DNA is TGTGCCAGCAGCGTAGTGGAGATGGGTGAGCAGTTCTTC. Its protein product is CASSVVEMGEQFF.

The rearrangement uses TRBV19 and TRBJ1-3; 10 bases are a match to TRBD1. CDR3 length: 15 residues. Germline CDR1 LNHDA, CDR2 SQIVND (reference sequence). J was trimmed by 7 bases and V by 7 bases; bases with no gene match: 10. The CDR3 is CASTQAGTGVNTIYF. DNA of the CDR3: TGTGCCAGTACCCAAGCCGGGACAGGGGTTAACACCATATATTTT.

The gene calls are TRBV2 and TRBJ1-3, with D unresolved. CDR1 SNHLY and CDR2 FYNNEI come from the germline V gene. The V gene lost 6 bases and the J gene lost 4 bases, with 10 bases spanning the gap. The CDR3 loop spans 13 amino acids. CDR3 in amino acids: CASRGGSGNTIYF. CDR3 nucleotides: TGTGCCAGCAGGGGAGGTTCCGGAAACACCATATATTTT.

CDR3 DNA sequence: TGTGCCAGCAGCTCCTCCGGGGCAGGGGGAAACACCATATATTTT. It codes for CASSSSGAGGNTIYF. V and J are TRBV9 and TRBJ1-3; D might be TRBD1 (5 bases). Germline V CDR1 and CDR2: SGDLS, YYNGEE. The CDR3 is made up of 15 amino acids. Trimming stripped 4 bases from V and 4 bases from J, with 15 bases between.

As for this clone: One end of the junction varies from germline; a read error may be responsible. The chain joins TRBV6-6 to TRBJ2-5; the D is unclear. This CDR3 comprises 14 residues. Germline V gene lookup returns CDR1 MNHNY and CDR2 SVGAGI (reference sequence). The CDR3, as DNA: TGTGCCAGCAGCTACTCCAGGAACCAAGAGACCCAGTACTTC. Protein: CASSYSRNQETQYF.

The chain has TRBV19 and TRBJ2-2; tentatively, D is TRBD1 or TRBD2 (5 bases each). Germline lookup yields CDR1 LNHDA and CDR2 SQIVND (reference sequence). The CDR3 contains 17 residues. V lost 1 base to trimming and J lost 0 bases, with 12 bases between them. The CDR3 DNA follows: TGTGCCAGTAGTATAGGCGATGGGGGAGCGAACACCGGGGAGCTGTTTTTT. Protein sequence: CASSIGDGGANTGELFF.

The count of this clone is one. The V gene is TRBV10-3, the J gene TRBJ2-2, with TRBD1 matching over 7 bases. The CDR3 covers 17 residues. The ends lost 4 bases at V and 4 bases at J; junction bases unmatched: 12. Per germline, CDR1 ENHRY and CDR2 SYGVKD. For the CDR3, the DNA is TGTGCCATCAGTGTATTAGGACAGGTTGCACCCACCGGGGAGCTGTTTTTT. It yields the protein CAISVLGQVAPTGELFF.

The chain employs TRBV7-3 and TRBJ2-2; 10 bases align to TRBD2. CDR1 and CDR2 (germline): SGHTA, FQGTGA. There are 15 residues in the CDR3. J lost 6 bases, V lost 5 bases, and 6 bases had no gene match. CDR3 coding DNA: TGTGCCAGCAGCCGCGACGGGACTAGCGCCGGGGAGCTGTTTTTT. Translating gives CASSRDGTSAGELFF.

CDR3: CASSRDYYEQYF. The CDR3 nucleotides are TGTGCCAGCAGCCGGGACTACTACGAGCAGTACTTC. This chain uses TRBV5-4 with TRBJ2-7, with TRBD2 matching over 7 bases. The CDR3 spans 12 residues. The V and J ends lost 4 bases and 3 bases, in that order; junction bases with no gene match: 1. Germline V lookup: CDR1 SGHNT, CDR2 YYREEE (reference sequence).

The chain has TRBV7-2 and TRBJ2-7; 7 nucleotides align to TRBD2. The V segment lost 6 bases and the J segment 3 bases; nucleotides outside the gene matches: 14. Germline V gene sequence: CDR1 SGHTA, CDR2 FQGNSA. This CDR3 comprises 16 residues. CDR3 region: CASRLEAAGTNYEQYF. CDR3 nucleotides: TGTGCCAGCAGACTGGAGGCAGCGGGGACGAACTACGAGCAGTACTTC.

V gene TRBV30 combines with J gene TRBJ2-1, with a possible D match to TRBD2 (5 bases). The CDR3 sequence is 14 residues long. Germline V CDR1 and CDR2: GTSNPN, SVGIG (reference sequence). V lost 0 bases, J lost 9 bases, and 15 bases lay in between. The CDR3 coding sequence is TGTGCCTGGAGTGTCGGGGTAAAGGCCAGTGAGCAGTTCTTC. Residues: CAWSVGVKASEQFF.

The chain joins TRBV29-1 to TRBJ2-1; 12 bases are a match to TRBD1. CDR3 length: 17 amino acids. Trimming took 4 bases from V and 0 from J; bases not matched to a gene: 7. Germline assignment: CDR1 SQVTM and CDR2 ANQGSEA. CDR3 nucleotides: TGCAGCGTTGCTGGGACAGGGGGCGCGAGCTCCTACAATGAGCAGTTCTTC. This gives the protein CSVAGTGGASSYNEQFF.

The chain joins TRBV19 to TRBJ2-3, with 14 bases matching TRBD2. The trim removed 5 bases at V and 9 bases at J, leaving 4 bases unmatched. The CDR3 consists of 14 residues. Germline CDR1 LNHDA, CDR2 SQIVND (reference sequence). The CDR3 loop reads CASSPWTSGRTQYF. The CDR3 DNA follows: TGTGCCAGTAGTCCTTGGACTAGCGGGAGGACGCAGTATTTT.

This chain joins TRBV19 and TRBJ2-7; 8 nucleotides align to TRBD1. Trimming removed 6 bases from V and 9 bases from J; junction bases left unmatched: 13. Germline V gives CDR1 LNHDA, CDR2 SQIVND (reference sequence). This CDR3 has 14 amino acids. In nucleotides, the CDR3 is TGTGCCAGTAGCCAACAGGGGGGAACTTCATGGCAGTACTTC. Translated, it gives CASSQQGGTSWQYF.

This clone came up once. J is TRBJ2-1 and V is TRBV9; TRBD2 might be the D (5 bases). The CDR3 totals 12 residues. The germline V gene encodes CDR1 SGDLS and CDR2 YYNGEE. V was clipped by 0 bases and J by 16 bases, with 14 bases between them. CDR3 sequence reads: CASSVVEGPGFF. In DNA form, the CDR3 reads TGTGCCAGCAGCGTAGTGGAAGGGCCGGGATTCTTC.

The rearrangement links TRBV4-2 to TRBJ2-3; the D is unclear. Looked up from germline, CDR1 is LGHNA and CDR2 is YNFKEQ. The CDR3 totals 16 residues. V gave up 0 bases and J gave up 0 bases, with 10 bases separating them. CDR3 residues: CASSQERQTSTDTQYF. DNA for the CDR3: TGTGCCAGCAGCCAAGAACGACAAACTAGCACAGATACGCAGTATTTT.

CDR3 nucleotides: TGTGCCAGCAGTAGGGACAGTATGAACACTGAAGCTTTCTTT. Its protein is CASSRDSMNTEAFF. This chain uses TRBV2 with TRBJ1-1, with 7 bases identical to TRBD1. Germline values: CDR1 SNHLY, CDR2 FYNNEI. V shed 5 bases and J 0 bases; nucleotides not matched to a gene: 3. The CDR3 contains 14 residues.

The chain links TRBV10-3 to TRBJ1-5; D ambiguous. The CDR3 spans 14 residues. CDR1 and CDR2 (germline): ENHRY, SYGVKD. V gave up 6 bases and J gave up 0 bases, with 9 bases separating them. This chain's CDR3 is CAIRDSYSNQPQHF. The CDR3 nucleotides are TGTGCCATCAGAGACTCGTATAGCAATCAGCCCCAGCATTTT.

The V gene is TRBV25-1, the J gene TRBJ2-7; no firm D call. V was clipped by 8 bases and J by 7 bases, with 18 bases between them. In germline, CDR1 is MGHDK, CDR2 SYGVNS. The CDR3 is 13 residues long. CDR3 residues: CASVKRADEEQYF. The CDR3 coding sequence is TGTGCCAGCGTTAAAAGGGCCGACGAGGAGCAGTACTTC.

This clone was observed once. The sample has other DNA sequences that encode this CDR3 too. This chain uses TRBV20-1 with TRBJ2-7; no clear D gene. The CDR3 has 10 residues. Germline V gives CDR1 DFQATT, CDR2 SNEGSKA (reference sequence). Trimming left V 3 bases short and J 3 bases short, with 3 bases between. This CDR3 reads CSASDYEQYF. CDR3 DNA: TGCAGTGCTAGTGACTACGAGCAGTACTTC.

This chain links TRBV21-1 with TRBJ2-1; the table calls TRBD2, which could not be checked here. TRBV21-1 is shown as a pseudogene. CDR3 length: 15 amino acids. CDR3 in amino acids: CASSRLAGDGNEQFF. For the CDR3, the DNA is TGTGCCAGCAGCAGACTAGCGGGAGACGGAAATGAGCAGTTCTTC.

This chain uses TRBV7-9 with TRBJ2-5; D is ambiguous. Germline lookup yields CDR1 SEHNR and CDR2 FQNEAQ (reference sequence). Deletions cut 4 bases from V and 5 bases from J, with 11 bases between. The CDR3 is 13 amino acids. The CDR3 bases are TGTGCCAGCAGCTCGGATCTAGAGGAGACCCAGTACTTC. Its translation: CASSSDLEETQYF.